The rows below give T cell receptor beta chains drawn from one sample of a study of Ad26.COV2.S vaccination and SARS-CoV-2 variants. Assay: immunoSEQ multiplex PCR; the TCRdb copy retains only in-frame clones and omits some. The table records over 400,000 clones, roughly 90% of them present only once. This specimen consisted of peripheral blood, obtained in a trial of Ad26.COV2.S vaccine versus placebo. These receptors all stem from a person aged 18 to 59 who received the Ad26.COV2.S COVID-19 vaccine or a placebo. Each CDR3 is given without its conserved first and last residue. Expanded clones are given a class, and other clones once, few, many or no size at all.

v_call	j_call	clone_size	cdr3_aa
TRBV28	TRBJ1-1	few	ASSLAFGTEAF
TRBV21-1	TRBJ1-2	once	ASSPVT
TRBV28	TRBJ1-5	once	ASSSTGFGQPQH
TRBV3-1/TRBV3-2	TRBJ2-2	-	ASSQSGGAGELF
TRBV6-5	TRBJ2-1	once	AGSWTGAHNEQF
TRBV5-1	TRBJ2-7	once	ASSLQGAPYEQY
TRBV5-6	TRBJ1-2	-	ASSLGRGHGYT
TRBV19	TRBJ2-7	-	ASSIDRGASEYEQY
TRBV7-9	TRBJ1-2	-	ASSPPGQGIIYGYT
TRBV5-1	TRBJ2-7	-	ASSLAGTESSYEQY
TRBV5-1	TRBJ1-2	-	ASSLIPGGLNYGYT
TRBV4-3	TRBJ1-6	-	ASSLRQAKSSYNSPLH
TRBV19	TRBJ1-4	-	ASSIAKGLNEKLF
TRBV6-1	TRBJ2-1	-	ASSAEPGTLYNDGQF
TRBV6-5	TRBJ1-5	-	ASSATGFSQPQH
TRBV3-1/TRBV3-2	TRBJ2-1	-	ASTRRGTSGVWEQF
TRBV6-1	TRBJ1-1	-	ASNYRENTEAF
TRBV7-2	TRBJ2-2	-	ASIPGGAPGELF
TRBV7-9	TRBJ2-1	-	ASSLAEQF
TRBV7-2	TRBJ2-3	-	ASRVTSGGGTDTQY
TRBV30	TRBJ2-1	-	AWNRVGSYNEQF
TRBV7-2	TRBJ1-5	-	ASSLGGLYSNQPQH
TRBV20-1	TRBJ2-3	-	SASSGGPTDTQY
TRBV5-1	TRBJ2-1	-	ASSLSPAAYNEQF
TRBV30	TRBJ1-1	-	AWSGRQGREAF
TRBV4-3	TRBJ2-7	-	ASSQDWRGRGREQY
TRBV11-2	TRBJ1-1	-	ASSLRQEAF
TRBV29-1	TRBJ2-1	-	SVFARPSIDEQF
TRBV7-9	TRBJ1-2	-	ASSLDPPANYGYT
TRBV6-5	TRBJ2-7	-	ASSYSTSGLSYEQY
TRBV19	TRBJ2-1	-	ASREGQYNEQF
TRBV4-1	TRBJ1-2	-	ASSQVLTGKGLGYGYT
TRBV5-4	TRBJ1-4	-	ASSPELRGEKLF
TRBV18	TRBJ2-1	-	ASSLQGTNSYNEQF
TRBV9	TRBJ1-5	once	ASSVAAGHQPQH
TRBV4-1	TRBJ2-1	-	ASSQSRLTASYNEQF
TRBV29-1	TRBJ1-1	-	SVSGGNTEAF
TRBV4-1	TRBJ2-1	-	ASSQTLAGAYNEQF
TRBV19	TRBJ2-7	-	ASSMNRAYEQY
TRBV5-4	TRBJ1-1	-	ASSLELAITEAF
TRBV4-3	TRBJ2-1	-	ASSQDFLAGGPAYNEQF
TRBV6-4	TRBJ2-2	-	ASSLEGFANTGELF
TRBV19	TRBJ1-4	-	ASSSRTGGNEKLF
TRBV27	TRBJ2-5	-	ASSWEGGEQETQY